The 23 T cell receptor beta chains below were found in one sample sequenced in a study of blood T cell repertoires in COVID-19 (dated by TCRdb to 2018 to 2020). Library generation was performed with the immunoSEQ multiplex PCR assay. The table comes from immuneACCESS by way of TCRdb, which keeps in-frame sequences with V and J called. Part of the clones is missing from these tables; in studies checked, under half for an unresolved V gene and the rest for unknown reasons. The sample table lists roughly 140,000 clones, around 80% of them with a count of one. 13% of the sample lies in the top ten. The sequencing sample was made of peripheral blood. Receptors were obtained from a man aged 55 to 70 with active or convalescent COVID-19.

This clone has a single count. The chain carries TRBV29-1 and TRBJ2-7; D may be TRBD1 (6 bases). V lost 6 bases, J lost 0 bases, and 6 bases lay in between. The germline V gene encodes CDR1 SQVTM and CDR2 ANQGSEA. This CDR3 comprises 11 residues. The CDR3 nucleotides are TGCAGCGTGGGACACTCCTACGAGCAGTACTTC. Translating gives CSVGHSYEQYF.

The chain is built from TRBV7-9 and TRBJ2-1; 7 positions match TRBD2. The CDR3 extends over 12 amino acids. The ends lost 4 bases at V and 6 bases at J; junction bases unmatched: 0. From germline, CDR1 is SEHNR and CDR2 FQNEAQ (reference sequence). The CDR3 protein is CASSSSGNEQFF. DNA for the CDR3: TGTGCCAGCAGCTCTAGCGGCAATGAGCAGTTCTTC.

CDR3 residues: CASSSAGGYDTQYF. The CDR3 DNA sequence: TGTGCCAGCAGCTCGGCGGGAGGTTACGATACGCAGTATTTT. The rearrangement links TRBV7-3 to TRBJ2-3; TRBD2 matches 8 bases. Germline V CDR1 and CDR2: SGHTA, FQGTGA. V was pared by 4 bases and J by 6 bases, with 6 bases of the junction left unmatched. The CDR3 runs 14 residues.

The chain combines TRBV6-5 with TRBJ1-4; no clear D. The CDR3 runs 11 residues. Germline loops: CDR1 MNHEY, CDR2 SVGAGI. The CDR3 is CVSQADEKLFF. CDR3 in DNA: TGTGTTTCCCAGGCAGATGAAAAACTGTTTTTT.

The chain is built from TRBV5-1 and TRBJ2-2; tentative D call: TRBD2 (5 bases). Trimming took off 7 bases at V and 7 bases at J, with 20 bases between the two ends. This CDR3 is 15 amino acids long. Germline loops: CDR1 SGHRS, CDR2 YFSETQ. The CDR3 loop reads CASSESSGLVGELFF. CDR3 DNA sequence: TGCGCCAGCTCAGAATCGAGTGGACTGGTCGGGGAGCTGTTTTTT. Full variable domain (outside the CDR3, taken from reference TRBV5-1 and TRBJ2-2): KAGVTQTPRYLIKTRGQQVTLSCSPISGHRSVSWYQQTPGQGLQFLFEYFSETQRNKGNFPGRFSGRQFSNSRSEMNVSTLELGDSALYLCASSESSGLVGELFFGEGSRLTVL.

This clone has only one observation. The V call is TRBV7-9, the J call TRBJ2-2; TRBD2 aligns across 7 bases. The V gene's germline CDR1 is SEHNR and CDR2 FQNEAQ (reference sequence). The V and J ends lost 4 bases and 2 bases, in that order; junction bases with no gene match: 7. The CDR3 runs 16 residues. The CDR3 DNA reads as TGTGCCAGCAGCTGGGGGGGACTACTAAACACCGGGGAGCTGTTTTTT. The encoded protein is CASSWGGLLNTGELFF. Filled out from reference TRBV7-9 and TRBJ2-2, the complete variable domain reads DTGVSQNPRHKITKRGQNVTFRCDPISEHNRLYWYRQTLGQGPEFLTYFQNEAQLEKSRLLSDRFSAERPKGSFSTLEIQRTEQGDSAMYLCASSWGGLLNTGELFFGEGSRLTVL.

The genes are TRBV10-3 and TRBJ2-1; D might be TRBD2 (5 bases). The ends were cut back, 6 bases at V and 7 bases at J, with 10 bases in the middle. In germline, CDR1 is ENHRY, CDR2 SYGVKD. This CDR3 comprises 12 residues. The CDR3 sequence is CAISGRGNEQFF. In DNA, the CDR3 is TGTGCCATCAGCGGCCGGGGTAATGAGCAGTTCTTC.

This chain links TRBV15 with TRBJ1-4; TRBD1 matches 10 bases. Unmatched junction bases numbered 11, after V lost 5 bases and J lost 8 bases. The CDR3 is 16 amino acids. CDR1 is LNHNV and CDR2 is YYDKDF in the germline V gene (reference sequence). The CDR3, as DNA: TGTGCCACCAGCCCCGGATCGTGGACAGGGGGGGAAAAACTGTTTTTT. This gives the protein CATSPGSWTGGEKLFF.

This clone was observed a handful of times. This chain connects TRBV19 to TRBJ1-4; D might be TRBD1 (6 bases). CDR1 is LNHDA, CDR2 SQIVND, per germline (reference sequence). Trimming cost V 8 bases and J 6 bases, with 16 bases left between them. CDR3 length: 14 residues. CDR3 in DNA: TGTGCCAGTCAAGGGGGTTGGTACGATGAAAAACTGTTTTTT. This encodes CASQGGWYDEKLFF.

In nucleotides, the CDR3 is TGTGCCACTTTAGCGGGAATCCGAGAGACCCAGTACTTC. It specifies CATLAGIRETQYF. The V and J genes are TRBV6-5 and TRBJ2-5; 8 bases agree with TRBD2. Per germline, CDR1 MNHEY and CDR2 SVGAGI. Trimming at V came to 10 bases and at J to 4 bases, leaving 8 bases not matched to a gene. The CDR3 spans 13 residues.

The chain carries TRBV28 and TRBJ1-5; no clear D. This CDR3 region has 11 residues. Germline CDR1 and CDR2: MDHEN and SYDVKM. V was clipped by 4 bases and J by 6 bases, with 4 bases between them. Here the CDR3 DNA reads TGTGCCAGCAGTTCTCCTCAGCCCCAGCATTTT. Translation: CASSSPQPQHF. Drawing the rest from reference TRBV28 and TRBJ1-5, the complete variable domain is DVKVTQSSRYLVKRTGEKVFLECVQDMDHENMFWYRQDPGLGLRLIYFSYDVKMKEKGDIPEGYSVSREKKERFSLILESASTNQTSMYLCASSSPQPQHFGDGTRLSIL.

The V gene is TRBV27, the J gene TRBJ2-1; 11 nucleotides line up with TRBD2. The ends lost 10 bases at V and 6 bases at J; junction bases unmatched: 5. The CDR3 consists of 13 residues. CDR1 is MNHEY and CDR2 is SMNVEV in the germline V gene (reference sequence). The CDR3, as DNA: TGTGCCACGGGACTAGCGGCCACCAATGAGCAGTTCTTC. It encodes CATGLAATNEQFF.

The chain recombines TRBV4-3 with TRBJ1-6; D may be TRBD1 (6 bases). The germline V and J ends were trimmed by 1 base and 6 bases, with 10 bases remaining between them. Germline CDR1 LGHNA, CDR2 YSLEER. The CDR3 is 15 amino acids. CDR3: CASSQVDRFNSPLHF. In DNA form, the CDR3 reads TGCGCCAGCAGCCAAGTAGACAGGTTTAATTCACCCCTCCACTTT.

Only one count was recorded for this clone. V is TRBV5-1 and J is TRBJ1-2; 7 bases are shared with TRBD1. The ends lost 0 bases at V and 4 bases at J; junction bases unmatched: 3. The germline CDR1 and CDR2 sequences are SGHRS and YFSETQ. The CDR3 is made up of 14 amino acids. Written as DNA, the CDR3 is TGCGCCAGCAGCTTGGGACAGGGCGGCTATGGCTACACCTTC. This sequence encodes CASSLGQGGYGYTF.

This clone has a handful of counts. V is TRBV19 and J is TRBJ2-3, with a possible D match to TRBD2 (7 bases). The CDR3 loop spans 17 amino acids. Trimming stripped 5 bases from V and 0 bases from J, with 18 bases between. Germline V gene data show CDR1 as LNHDA and CDR2 as SQIVND (reference sequence). The CDR3 is CASSQTGGAPSTDTQYF. The CDR3 DNA reads TGTGCCAGTAGTCAAACGGGGGGCGCCCCTAGCACAGATACGCAGTATTTT. Combining the CDR3 with reference TRBV19 and TRBJ2-3 gives the whole variable domain DGGITQSPKYLFRKEGQNVTLSCEQNLNHDAMYWYRQDPGQGLRLIYYSQIVNDFQKGDIAEGYSVSREKKESFPLTVTSAQKNPTAFYLCASSQTGGAPSTDTQYFGPGTRLTVL.

This clone was seen a handful of times. The chain couples TRBV15 to TRBJ1-4, with D perhaps matching TRBD1 (5 bases). CDR1 is LNHNV, CDR2 YYDKDF, per germline (reference sequence). Trimming left V 4 bases short and J 0 bases short, with 15 bases between. This CDR3 is built from 17 residues. The CDR3 region is CATSNPGSGATNEKLFF. CDR3 nucleotide sequence: TGTGCCACCAGCAATCCTGGGTCGGGGGCAACTAATGAAAAACTGTTTTTT.

The chain employs TRBV21-1 and TRBJ2-7; the tabulated D call, TRBD1, remains unverified against the DNA. TRBV21-1 is a recognized pseudogene. CDR3 size: 17 residues. CDR3: CASSTRRLLRDRGAQYF. CDR3 nucleotide sequence: TGTGCCAGCAGCACGCGCCGTCTACTCCGGGACAGGGGGGCACAGTACTTC.

The J gene is TRBJ2-2, the V gene TRBV19, with 12 nucleotides matching TRBD1. J was trimmed by 6 bases and V by 7 bases; bases with no gene match: 9. The CDR3 is made up of 16 amino acids. The germline V gene has CDR1 LNHDA and CDR2 SQIVND (reference sequence). The CDR3 sequence: CASTRWDRGRSGELFF. For the CDR3, the DNA is TGTGCCAGTACCCGCTGGGACAGGGGGCGGTCCGGGGAGCTGTTTTTT. The complete variable domain, with remaining parts taken from reference TRBV19 and TRBJ2-2, reads DGGITQSPKYLFRKEGQNVTLSCEQNLNHDAMYWYRQDPGQGLRLIYYSQIVNDFQKGDIAEGYSVSREKKESFPLTVTSAQKNPTAFYLCASTRWDRGRSGELFFGEGSRLTVL.

The chain is built from TRBV15 and TRBJ1-2; D uncertain. Germline V gene sequence: CDR1 LNHNV, CDR2 YYDKDF (reference sequence). There are 14 residues in the CDR3. V was cut by 3 bases and J by 2 bases, with 10 bases left in between. CDR3 sequence: CATSRGRSNYGYTF. CDR3 sequence (DNA): TGTGCCACCAGCAGGGGCCGCTCGAACTATGGCTACACCTTC.

The chain carries TRBV27 and TRBJ2-1, with unresolved D. The CDR3 covers 12 residues. Per germline, CDR1 MNHEY and CDR2 SMNVEV (reference sequence). V lost 5 bases to trimming and J lost 7 bases, with 9 bases between them. CDR3 residues: CASSPSRNEQFF. In nucleotides, the CDR3 is TGTGCCAGCAGTCCGAGTCGGAATGAGCAGTTCTTC.

V is TRBV29-1 and J is TRBJ2-5; perhaps TRBD1 as D (5 bases). Germline CDR1 SQVTM, CDR2 ANQGSEA. There are 12 residues in the CDR3. V was cut by 4 bases and J by 5 bases, with 11 bases left in between. CDR3 amino acids: CSVGAGRETQYF. The DNA for the CDR3 is TGCAGCGTTGGCGCAGGGCGGGAGACCCAGTACTTC.

The chain links TRBV5-5 to TRBJ2-7; D remains ambiguous. Germline V gene lookup returns CDR1 SGHKS and CDR2 YYEKEE (reference sequence). The V and J ends lost 0 bases and 2 bases respectively, with 9 bases between them. The CDR3 loop spans 14 amino acids. CDR3 amino acids: CASSLVAGTYEQYF. The CDR3 DNA sequence: TGTGCCAGCAGCTTGGTGGCAGGAACCTACGAGCAGTACTTC.

This chain links TRBV18 with TRBJ2-3; D is possibly TRBD1 (5 bases). Germline V gene lookup returns CDR1 KGHSH and CDR2 LQKENI. The CDR3 consists of 16 residues. V was cut by 2 bases and J by 2 bases, with 14 bases left in between. The CDR3: CASSPGAEGSTDTQYF. The CDR3 DNA reads TGTGCCAGCTCACCAGGGGCAGAAGGGTCCACAGATACGCAGTATTTT.